Each of the 27 T cell receptor beta chains below was sequenced from the same sample in a study of cytomegalovirus exposure and HLA in healthy donors. Profiled with immunoSEQ multiplex PCR; TCRdb holds only in-frame clones, not every one. The sample holds some 68,000 clones, approximately 96% seen once. The specimen was PBMCs. Source of these receptors: a man between 18 and 35 years old in good health and CMV-seropositive.

The CDR3 DNA is TGTGCCAGCAGCGTAGACCCCTCTACTAGTTCCACCGGGGAGCTGTTTTTT. This encodes CASSVDPSTSSTGELFF. The chain couples TRBV9 to TRBJ2-2, with D possibly matching TRBD2 (5 bases). The CDR3 runs 17 residues. Deletions cut 0 bases from V and 4 bases from J, with 16 bases between. The germline V gene has CDR1 SGDLS and CDR2 YYNGEE.

The chain joins TRBV20-1 to TRBJ2-1; D remains unclear. The V gene lost 7 bases and the J gene lost 1 base, with 5 bases spanning the gap. The CDR3 is made up of 11 amino acids. Germline-derived CDR1 and CDR2 are DFQATT and SNEGSKA (reference sequence). The CDR3 DNA reads as TGCAGTGGCGTTTCCTACAATGAGCAGTTCTTC. Amino acids: CSGVSYNEQFF.

V and J are TRBV5-1 and TRBJ2-7; the D is unclear. The CDR3 loop spans 13 amino acids. The germline V gene encodes CDR1 SGHRS and CDR2 YFSETQ. V lost 4 bases, J lost 2 bases, and 10 bases lay in between. CDR3 in amino acids: CASSLVATYEQYF. The CDR3 DNA follows: TGCGCCAGCAGCCTGGTTGCGACCTACGAGCAGTACTTC.

This clone was detected once. The V gene is TRBV4-1, the J gene TRBJ2-1; maybe TRBD2 (6 bases). The CDR3 totals 18 residues. Between the trimmed V and J ends, which lost 1 base and 5 bases, there was a span of 21 bases. Germline V gene data show CDR1 as MGHRA and CDR2 as YSYEKL. CDR3 sequence reads: CASSQGARRRVMDNEQFF. Here the CDR3 DNA reads TGCGCCAGCAGCCAAGGGGCTCGGAGGAGGGTGATGGACAATGAGCAGTTCTTC.

This chain links TRBV12-1 with TRBJ2-2; TRBD2, the table's D call, lacks a check against the DNA. TRBV12-1 has pseudogene status. The CDR3 runs 16 residues. CDR3 residues: CASSSTLEKMTGELFF. CDR3 nucleotide sequence: TGTGCCAGCAGCTCAACCCTAGAAAAGATGACCGGGGAGCTGTTTTTT.

The chain carries TRBV4-1 and TRBJ2-1; D not certain. This CDR3 contains 13 residues. Germline V CDR1 and CDR2: MGHRA, YSYEKL. The V gene lost 6 bases and the J gene lost 6 bases, with 12 bases spanning the gap. The CDR3 spells CASRPTGVNEQFF. In DNA, the CDR3 is TGCGCCAGCAGGCCTACTGGTGTCAATGAGCAGTTCTTC.

V and J are TRBV7-3 and TRBJ1-5; D ambiguous. CDR3 size: 15 residues. The V gene lost 1 base and the J gene lost 5 bases, with 12 bases spanning the gap. Germline CDR1 is SGHTA and CDR2 is FQGTGA. CDR3 nucleotides: TGTGCCAGCAGCTTAAGTGACCGGGGAGATCAGCCCCAGCATTTT. Translation: CASSLSDRGDQPQHF.

The chain joins TRBV4-1 to TRBJ2-4, with a possible D match to TRBD2 (7 bases). V lost 0 bases and J 6 bases, leaving 15 bases between the germline ends. CDR1 is MGHRA and CDR2 is YSYEKL in the germline V gene. The CDR3 runs 16 residues. The CDR3 here is CASSQDRGGPLNIQYF. DNA of the CDR3: TGCGCCAGCAGCCAAGATAGGGGGGGGCCTTTAAACATTCAGTACTTC.

V usage is TRBV29-1 and J usage is TRBJ2-7; 7 nucleotides align to TRBD1. V lost 7 bases to trimming and J lost 1 base; unmatched junction nucleotides: 7. This CDR3 region has 13 residues. Germline CDR1 reads SQVTM; CDR2 reads ANQGSEA. Here the CDR3 DNA reads TGCAGCGGATGGGACAGCCATTCCTACGAGCAGTACTTC. It specifies CSGWDSHSYEQYF.

The chain uses TRBV5-1 and TRBJ2-7; 8 bases are shared with TRBD2. J gave up 2 bases and V 4 bases, and 14 bases lay outside the gene matches. Germline V lookup: CDR1 SGHRS, CDR2 YFSETQ. The CDR3 covers 17 residues. CDR3 protein: CASSPTIRLARAYEQYF. CDR3 sequence (DNA): TGCGCCAGCAGCCCGACCATCAGACTAGCGAGGGCCTACGAGCAGTACTTC.

V gene TRBV15 combines with J gene TRBJ2-1; 8 nucleotides match TRBD1. J lost 6 bases, V lost 0 bases, and 7 bases had no gene match. Germline V gives CDR1 LNHNV, CDR2 YYDKDF (reference sequence). CDR3 length: 16 residues. For the CDR3, the DNA is TGTGCCACCAGCAGAGATCTTCAGGGGGCCCGCAATGAGCAGTTCTTC. This gives the protein CATSRDLQGARNEQFF.

The V gene is TRBV27, the J gene TRBJ1-6; D is perhaps TRBD1 (5 bases). The CDR3 totals 14 residues. The V end was cut by 5 bases, the J end by 5 bases, with 10 bases between. Germline V gene sequence: CDR1 MNHEY, CDR2 SMNVEV (reference sequence). CDR3 bases: TGTGCCAGCAGTCAGGGTTCAAATAATTCACCCCTCCACTTT. It translates to CASSQGSNNSPLHF.

This chain links TRBV5-1 with TRBJ1-1; TRBD1 agrees at 11 bases. Germline V gene lookup returns CDR1 SGHRS and CDR2 YFSETQ. The CDR3 spans 19 residues. V was clipped by 0 bases and J by 2 bases; unmatched bases: 12. The CDR3 coding sequence is TGCGCCAGCAGCTTGGGGACAGGGGGCTCACTAGAGAGTAACACTGAAGCTTTCTTT. It yields the protein CASSLGTGGSLESNTEAFF. Drawing the rest from reference TRBV5-1 and TRBJ1-1, the complete variable domain is KAGVTQTPRYLIKTRGQQVTLSCSPISGHRSVSWYQQTPGQGLQFLFEYFSETQRNKGNFPGRFSGRQFSNSRSEMNVSTLELGDSALYLCASSLGTGGSLESNTEAFFGQGTRLTVV.

The chain uses TRBV6-5 and TRBJ1-1; 8 nucleotides line up with TRBD1. The CDR3 sequence is 14 residues long. V shed 4 bases, J shed 0 bases, and the junction held 1 base outside the gene matches. The V gene's germline CDR1 is MNHEY and CDR2 SVGAGI. The CDR3 coding sequence is TGTGCCAGCAGTTCGGGACAGGTGAACACTGAAGCTTTCTTT. Amino acid sequence: CASSSGQVNTEAFF.

This chain uses TRBV28 with TRBJ2-7; D not resolved. Trimming removed 8 bases from V and 9 bases from J, with 26 bases in between. This CDR3 contains 15 residues. Per germline, CDR1 MDHEN and CDR2 SYDVKM. This CDR3 reads CASRSPGSLLRVQYF. CDR3 bases: TGTGCCAGCCGGTCCCCAGGATCCCTCCTACGAGTGCAGTACTTC.

The gene calls are TRBV10-3 and TRBJ2-4; D not resolved. V gave up 6 bases and J gave up 0 bases, with 9 bases separating them. The germline CDR1 and CDR2 sequences are ENHRY and SYGVKD. This CDR3 is 14 amino acids long. As DNA, the CDR3 is TGTGCCATCAGCGACACGCTAGCCAAAAACATTCAGTACTTC. It specifies CAISDTLAKNIQYF.

This clone was observed a single time. The rearrangement joins TRBV28 to TRBJ1-3; D unclear. The V gene lost 5 bases and the J gene lost 1 base, with 12 bases spanning the gap. Germline V gene sequence: CDR1 MDHEN, CDR2 SYDVKM. The CDR3 covers 15 residues. The CDR3 spells CASSPPPGSGNTIYF. CDR3 nucleotide sequence: TGTGCCAGCAGTCCCCCCCCGGGGTCTGGAAACACCATATATTTT.

The chain employs TRBV14 and TRBJ2-5, with 8 bases aligning to TRBD2. The CDR3 is 15 amino acids. V shed 4 bases and J 4 bases; nucleotides not matched to a gene: 8. Germline V gene sequence: CDR1 SGHDN, CDR2 FVKESK. The CDR3 loop reads CASSLRAGVRETQYF. The CDR3 DNA reads TGTGCCAGCAGCCTTCGAGCGGGAGTAAGAGAGACCCAGTACTTC.

This clone is a singleton in its sample. The chain recombines TRBV10-2 with TRBJ2-1; 7 positions agree with TRBD2. The germline V gene encodes CDR1 WSHSY and CDR2 SAAADI. This CDR3 is built from 14 residues. With V trimmed by 5 bases and J by 3 bases, 4 bases remained unmatched. Written as DNA, the CDR3 is TGCGCCAGCAGTCAGACTAGCAGCTACAATGAGCAGTTCTTC. It codes for CASSQTSSYNEQFF.

This chain connects TRBV5-1 to TRBJ1-1; 8 bases are shared with TRBD1. V dropped 3 bases and J dropped 7; count of bases not matched to a gene: 2. This CDR3 is built from 12 residues. Per germline, CDR1 SGHRS and CDR2 YFSETQ. The CDR3 sequence: CASSSGQGEAFF. For the CDR3, the DNA is TGCGCCAGCAGCTCAGGACAGGGTGAAGCTTTCTTT. Full variable domain (rest looked up from reference TRBV5-1 and TRBJ1-1): KAGVTQTPRYLIKTRGQQVTLSCSPISGHRSVSWYQQTPGQGLQFLFEYFSETQRNKGNFPGRFSGRQFSNSRSEMNVSTLELGDSALYLCASSSGQGEAFFGQGTRLTVV.

The CDR3 DNA is TGTGCCAGCAGCTTATCGCCCATCCGGGACAGGGACGAAAAACTGTTTTTT. Protein: CASSLSPIRDRDEKLFF. This chain connects TRBV7-8 to TRBJ1-4; 9 bases are a match to TRBD1. The CDR3 consists of 17 residues. J gave up 8 bases and V 2 bases, and 12 bases lay outside the gene matches. Germline CDR1 reads SGHVS; CDR2 reads FQNEAQ.

The rearrangement links TRBV7-3 to TRBJ2-1; TRBD1 matches at 9 bases. Germline V lookup: CDR1 SGHTA, CDR2 FQGTGA. This CDR3 region has 15 residues. Unmatched junction bases numbered 3, after V lost 2 bases and J lost 4 bases. CDR3 nucleotides: TGTGCCAGCAGCTTAGTGGGGACAGGGTACAATGAGCAGTTCTTC. Translated, it gives CASSLVGTGYNEQFF.

The chain joins TRBV14 to TRBJ1-1; D may be TRBD1 (6 bases). Trimming took off 3 bases at V and 1 base at J, with 12 bases between the two ends. This CDR3 region has 15 residues. CDR1 is SGHDN, CDR2 FVKESK, per germline. Here the CDR3 DNA reads TGTGCCAGCAGCCAGCCAGGGGTCCCGAACACTGAAGCTTTCTTT. Amino acid sequence: CASSQPGVPNTEAFF. The whole variable domain, remainder taken from reference TRBV14 and TRBJ1-1, is EAGVTQFPSHSVIEKGQTVTLRCDPISGHDNLYWYRRVMGKEIKFLLHFVKESKQDESGMPNNRFLAERTGGTYSTLKVQPAELEDSGVYFCASSQPGVPNTEAFFGQGTRLTVV.

The J gene is TRBJ1-5, the V gene TRBV5-8; no firm D call. The ends were cut back, 0 bases at V and 0 bases at J, with 7 bases in the middle. The CDR3 has 15 amino acids. Per the germline V gene, CDR1 is SGHTS and CDR2 is YDEGEE. This chain's CDR3 is CASSLAGRSNQPQHF. The CDR3 DNA reads TGTGCCAGCAGCTTGGCCGGTCGTAGCAATCAGCCCCAGCATTTT. Combining the CDR3 with reference TRBV5-8 and TRBJ1-5 gives the whole variable domain EAGVTQSPTHLIKTRGQQATLRCSPISGHTSVYWYQQALGLGLQFLLWYDEGEERNRGNFPPRFSGRQFPNYSSELNVNALELEDSALYLCASSLAGRSNQPQHFGDGTRLSIL.

Only one count was recorded for this clone. This chain joins TRBV5-1 and TRBJ1-2; TRBD1 agrees at 7 bases. The CDR3 runs to 16 residues. V lost 3 bases to trimming and J lost 7 bases; unmatched junction nucleotides: 15. CDR1 and CDR2 from the germline V gene are SGHRS and YFSETQ. The CDR3 protein is CASSSGPASGGLGYTF. The DNA for the CDR3 is TGCGCCAGCAGCTCCGGTCCCGCATCAGGGGGACTTGGCTACACCTTC.

The chain has TRBV6-5 and TRBJ1-2, with 7 bases that match TRBD1. Germline V lookup: CDR1 MNHEY, CDR2 SVGAGI. This CDR3 spans 12 amino acids. Germline trimming cut 2 bases from V and 8 bases from J; bases unmatched to any gene: 2. CDR3: CASSYMGQGYTF. CDR3 coding DNA: TGTGCCAGCAGTTACATGGGACAGGGCTACACCTTC.

The rearrangement joins TRBV5-1 to TRBJ1-2; D remains ambiguous. The ends were cut back, 0 bases at V and 5 bases at J, with 14 bases in the middle. CDR3 length: 15 residues. CDR1 and CDR2 (germline): SGHRS, YFSETQ. The CDR3 is CASSLAGSGGYGYTF. The DNA of the CDR3 is TGCGCCAGCAGCTTGGCCGGGTCAGGCGGGTATGGCTACACCTTC.